This entry lists 7 T cell receptor beta chains sequenced from one sample in a study of T cell changes during pregnancy in multiple sclerosis. Profiled with immunoSEQ multiplex PCR; TCRdb holds only in-frame clones, not every one. Found here are approximately 88,000 clones, 80% to 95% of them singletons; the top ten hold roughly 4.5%. The sample was peripheral blood, taken in the first trimester of pregnancy. These receptors originate from a female donor with multiple sclerosis, enrolled in a pregnancy study.

The V and J genes are TRBV12-5 and TRBJ2-7, with TRBD2 identical over 9 bases. J lost 0 bases, V lost 0 bases, and 6 bases had no gene match. The germline gives CDR1 LGHNT, CDR2 FRNRAP. The CDR3 covers 17 residues. The CDR3 region is CASGLVAGGLLSYEQYF. CDR3 coding DNA: TGTGCTAGTGGTTTGGTAGCGGGGGGACTGCTCTCCTACGAGCAGTACTTC.

The genes are TRBV6-5 and TRBJ1-2; 7 bases agree with TRBD1. V was clipped by 5 bases and J by 7 bases; unmatched bases: 10. CDR3 size: 14 residues. The germline gives CDR1 MNHEY, CDR2 SVGAGI. CDR3 sequence: CASSRGQRFGGYTF. The CDR3 DNA reads as TGTGCCAGCAGTAGGGGACAGCGCTTCGGTGGCTACACCTTC.

The chain joins TRBV6-5 to TRBJ1-1; D remains ambiguous. CDR3 length: 11 residues. Trimming shortened V by 5 bases and J by 2 bases, and 3 bases separated the two germline ends. Germline loops: CDR1 MNHEY, CDR2 SVGAGI. The CDR3 here is CASSGNTEAFF. The CDR3, as DNA: TGTGCCAGCAGTGGCAACACTGAAGCTTTCTTT.

The chain combines TRBV27 with TRBJ2-7, with 8 bases identical to TRBD2. Germline V lookup: CDR1 MNHEY, CDR2 SMNVEV (reference sequence). V was clipped by 2 bases and J by 1 base; unmatched bases: 25. CDR3 length: 22 amino acids. CDR3 sequence: CASSLIGTFSRGGQLSSYEQYF. CDR3 nucleotide sequence: TGTGCCAGCAGTTTAATTGGTACATTTTCTCGGGGGGGGCAGTTAAGTTCCTACGAGCAGTACTTC.

This chain uses TRBV23-1 with TRBJ1-4; no reliable D call. TRBV23-1 is known as an ORF, though its function is uncertain. The length of the CDR3 is 14 residues. Trimming left V 0 bases short and J 14 bases short, with 16 bases between. The CDR3 DNA reads TGCGCCAGCAGTCAATCGCGGGGTGATCAGCCCCTGTTTTTT. Protein product: CASSQSRGDQPLFF.

This clone is a singleton in its sample. V usage is TRBV5-1 and J usage is TRBJ2-1; 8 bases are a match to TRBD2. The V and J ends lost 0 bases and 9 bases, in that order; junction bases with no gene match: 11. The length of the CDR3 is 16 residues. Per the germline V gene, CDR1 is SGHRS and CDR2 is YFSETQ. The CDR3 DNA reads TGCGCCAGCAGCTTGGTTAGCAGCGGACGGGGGGGTGAGCAGTTCTTC. It codes for CASSLVSSGRGGEQFF.

This clone was seen only a few times. This chain connects TRBV18 to TRBJ2-7, with 7 positions matching TRBD1. CDR3 length: 13 amino acids. Trimming removed 1 base from V and 6 bases from J; junction bases left unmatched: 3. Germline lookup yields CDR1 KGHSH and CDR2 LQKENI. Written as DNA, the CDR3 is TGTGCCAGCTCACCACGGGCAGGGGGCGAGCAGTACTTC. This translates into CASSPRAGGEQYF.